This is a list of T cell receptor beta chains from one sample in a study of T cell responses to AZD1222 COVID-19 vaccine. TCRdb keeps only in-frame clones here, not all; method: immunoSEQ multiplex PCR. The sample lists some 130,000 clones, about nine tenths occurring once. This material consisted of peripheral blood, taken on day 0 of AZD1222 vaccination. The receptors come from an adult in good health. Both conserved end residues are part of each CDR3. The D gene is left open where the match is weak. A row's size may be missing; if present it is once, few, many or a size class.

CDR3 protein: CASSSGAKQYF; CDR3 DNA: TGTGCCAGCAGCTCTGGGGCTAAACAGTACTTC; D gene: .; clone size: .; J gene: TRBJ2-7; V gene: TRBV7-2
CDR3 protein: CASSAGTHYGYTF; CDR3 DNA: TGTGCCAGCAGCGCTGGGACACACTATGGCTACACCTTC; D gene: .; clone size: .; J gene: TRBJ1-2; V gene: TRBV28
CDR3 protein: CASSFPQGREQYF; CDR3 DNA: TGTGCCAGCAGTTTTCCCCAGGGCCGGGAGCAGTACTTC; D gene: .; clone size: .; J gene: TRBJ2-7; V gene: TRBV6-5
CDR3 protein: CASGRMQGAGQPQHF; CDR3 DNA: TGTGCCAGCGGGAGGATGCAGGGGGCTGGTCAGCCCCAGCATTTT; D gene: TRBD1; clone size: .; J gene: TRBJ1-5; V gene: TRBV6-5
CDR3 protein: CASSRLTPRAANYGYTF; CDR3 DNA: TGTGCCAGCAGCCGCCTAACCCCGAGGGCGGCTAACTATGGCTACACCTTC; D gene: .; clone size: .; J gene: TRBJ1-2; V gene: TRBV16
CDR3 protein: CAVGAFLINEKLFF; CDR3 DNA: TGTGCCGTAGGAGCCTTCCTTATCAATGAAAAACTGTTTTTT; D gene: .; clone size: .; J gene: TRBJ1-4; V gene: TRBV6-6
CDR3 protein: CASSSETGGNTEAFF; CDR3 DNA: TGCGCCAGCAGCTCGGAGACAGGGGGCAACACTGAAGCTTTCTTT; D gene: TRBD1; clone size: .; J gene: TRBJ1-1; V gene: TRBV5-1
CDR3 protein: CASSMPGPGEKLFF; CDR3 DNA: TGTGCCAGCAGCATGCCCGGGCCGGGTGAAAAACTGTTTTTT; D gene: .; clone size: .; J gene: TRBJ1-4; V gene: TRBV6-2/TRBV6-3
CDR3 protein: CAWSRIGPEEAFF; CDR3 DNA: TGTGCCTGGAGTAGAATCGGTCCGGAGGAAGCTTTCTTT; D gene: .; clone size: .; J gene: TRBJ1-1; V gene: TRBV30
CDR3 protein: CASSQDWTGYAEQFF; CDR3 DNA: TGTGCCAGCAGCCAAGACTGGACAGGGTACGCTGAGCAGTTCTTC; D gene: TRBD1; clone size: .; J gene: TRBJ2-1; V gene: TRBV4-2
CDR3 protein: CASSQDPSPNQPQHF; CDR3 DNA: TGTGCCAGCAGCCAAGACCCCTCTCCGAATCAGCCCCAGCATTTT; D gene: .; clone size: .; J gene: TRBJ1-5; V gene: TRBV4-2
CDR3 protein: CASSQEVGGATYEQYF; CDR3 DNA: TGTGCCAGCAGCCAAGAAGTCGGGGGGGCCACCTACGAGCAGTACTTC; D gene: TRBD2; clone size: .; J gene: TRBJ2-7; V gene: TRBV4-2
CDR3 protein: CASSLSQGHEQYF; CDR3 DNA: TGTGCCAGCAGTTTATCGCAGGGCCACGAGCAGTACTTC; D gene: .; clone size: .; J gene: TRBJ2-7; V gene: TRBV28
CDR3 protein: CASSSVGYQETQYF; CDR3 DNA: TGTGCCAGCAGCTCAGTCGGGTACCAAGAGACCCAGTACTTC; D gene: .; clone size: .; J gene: TRBJ2-5; V gene: TRBV5-6
CDR3 protein: CASSPPTGKNTEAFF; CDR3 DNA: TGTGCCAGCTCACCGCCGACAGGCAAGAACACTGAAGCTTTCTTT; D gene: .; clone size: .; J gene: TRBJ1-1; V gene: TRBV18
CDR3 protein: CASSQSLNQPQHF; CDR3 DNA: TGCGCCAGCAGCCAATCTTTAAATCAGCCCCAGCATTTT; D gene: .; clone size: .; J gene: TRBJ1-5; V gene: TRBV4-1
CDR3 protein: CASSLVFSEAFF; CDR3 DNA: TGTGCCAGCAGCTTAGTCTTTTCTGAAGCTTTCTTT; D gene: .; clone size: few; J gene: TRBJ1-1; V gene: TRBV11-2
CDR3 protein: CSVGGGLVQTQYF; CDR3 DNA: TGCAGCGTTGGGGGGGGGCTGGTGCAGACCCAGTACTTC; D gene: .; clone size: .; J gene: TRBJ2-5; V gene: TRBV29-1
CDR3 protein: CASTLPGELFF; CDR3 DNA: TGTGCCAGCACCCTCCCCGGGGAGCTGTTTTTT; D gene: .; clone size: few; J gene: TRBJ2-2; V gene: TRBV21-1
CDR3 protein: CASSLAGDQPQHF; CDR3 DNA: TGTGCCAGCAGTTTAGCGGGCGATCAGCCCCAGCATTTT; D gene: .; clone size: .; J gene: TRBJ1-5; V gene: TRBV27
CDR3 protein: CASRDRAYEKLFF; CDR3 DNA: TGTGCCAGCAGGGACAGGGCCTATGAAAAACTGTTTTTT; D gene: TRBD1; clone size: .; J gene: TRBJ1-4; V gene: TRBV7-2
CDR3 protein: CASSPGGSFTGELFF; CDR3 DNA: TGTGCCAGTAGCCCTGGGGGGTCTTTCACCGGGGAGCTGTTTTTT; D gene: .; clone size: many; J gene: TRBJ2-2; V gene: TRBV19
CDR3 protein: CASSRAGGAQFF; CDR3 DNA: TGTGCCAGCAGCCGAGCGGGGGGCGCGCAGTTCTTC; D gene: TRBD2; clone size: .; J gene: TRBJ2-1; V gene: TRBV6-2/TRBV6-3
CDR3 protein: CASSGGQGGNEQFF; CDR3 DNA: TGCGCCAGCAGTGGGGGACAGGGAGGCAATGAGCAGTTCTTC; D gene: TRBD1; clone size: few; J gene: TRBJ2-1; V gene: TRBV10-1
CDR3 protein: CASSEAPGELFF; CDR3 DNA: TGTGCCAGCAGTGAAGCCCCCGGGGAGCTGTTTTTT; D gene: .; clone size: once; J gene: TRBJ2-2; V gene: TRBV2
CDR3 protein: CASGGIQETQYF; CDR3 DNA: TGTGCCAGTGGAGGAATCCAAGAGACCCAGTACTTC; D gene: .; clone size: .; J gene: TRBJ2-5; V gene: TRBV19
CDR3 protein: CAWSVRPRETQYF; CDR3 DNA: TGTGCCTGGAGTGTAAGACCACGAGAGACCCAGTACTTC; D gene: .; clone size: once; J gene: TRBJ2-5; V gene: TRBV30
CDR3 protein: CASSLEGSPLHF; CDR3 DNA: TGTGCCAGCAGTTTAGAGGGTTCACCCCTCCACTTT; D gene: .; clone size: .; J gene: TRBJ1-6; V gene: TRBV28
CDR3 protein: CASRPSSYEQYF; CDR3 DNA: TGCGCCAGCAGACCCTCCTCCTACGAGCAGTACTTC; D gene: .; clone size: .; J gene: TRBJ2-7; V gene: TRBV5-1
CDR3 protein: CASSLVGNTGELFF; CDR3 DNA: TGTGCTAGCAGCTTAGTCGGGAACACCGGGGAGCTGTTTTTT; D gene: .; clone size: .; J gene: TRBJ2-2; V gene: TRBV7-7
CDR3 protein: CASSYFRGGTNEQYF; CDR3 DNA: TGTGCCAGCAGTTACTTCCGAGGAGGGACGAACGAGCAGTACTTC; D gene: .; clone size: .; J gene: TRBJ2-7; V gene: TRBV6-5
CDR3 protein: CASSQEENRDYLSYNEQFF; CDR3 DNA: TGCGCCAGCAGCCAAGAAGAGAACCGGGACTACCTATCCTACAATGAGCAGTTCTTC; D gene: TRBD2; clone size: .; J gene: TRBJ2-1; V gene: TRBV4-3
CDR3 protein: CASSPQRVGEQYF; CDR3 DNA: TGTGCCAGCAGCCCGCAGCGGGTGGGCGAGCAGTACTTC; D gene: .; clone size: .; J gene: TRBJ2-7; V gene: TRBV5-6
CDR3 protein: CASSFGGPGSYEQYF; CDR3 DNA: TGTGCCAGCAGTTTTGGTGGGCCGGGCTCCTACGAGCAGTACTTC; D gene: .; clone size: .; J gene: TRBJ2-7; V gene: TRBV28
CDR3 protein: CASSLSGTGTQYF; CDR3 DNA: TGTGCCAGCAGTTTATCCGGGACCGGGACACAGTACTTC; D gene: .; clone size: .; J gene: TRBJ2-7; V gene: TRBV12-3/TRBV12-4
CDR3 protein: CASRLYRNTEAFF; CDR3 DNA: TGTGCCAGCAGGTTATACAGGAACACTGAAGCTTTCTTT; D gene: .; clone size: .; J gene: TRBJ1-1; V gene: TRBV3-1/TRBV3-2
CDR3 protein: CASSLSGTNTGELFF; CDR3 DNA: TGTGCCAGCAGTTTATCCGGAACGAACACCGGGGAGCTGTTTTTT; D gene: .; clone size: .; J gene: TRBJ2-2; V gene: TRBV27
CDR3 protein: CSVVGAGTLSYEQYF; CDR3 DNA: TGCAGCGTTGTGGGTGCGGGGACCCTCTCCTACGAGCAGTACTTC; D gene: .; clone size: .; J gene: TRBJ2-7; V gene: TRBV29-1
CDR3 protein: CASSQDQGNEQYF; CDR3 DNA: TGCGCCAGCAGCCAAGATCAGGGGAACGAGCAGTACTTC; D gene: .; clone size: few; J gene: TRBJ2-7; V gene: TRBV4-1
CDR3 protein: CASSFSGPTDEKLFF; CDR3 DNA: TGTGCCAGCAGCTTCTCAGGCCCTACGGATGAAAAACTGTTTTTT; D gene: .; clone size: .; J gene: TRBJ1-4; V gene: TRBV11-2
CDR3 protein: CASSSQGGYGYTF; CDR3 DNA: TGTGCCAGCAGCAGCCAAGGGGGTTATGGCTACACCTTC; D gene: .; clone size: .; J gene: TRBJ1-2; V gene: TRBV2
CDR3 protein: CASSKLNRGREKLFF; CDR3 DNA: TGTGCCAGCAGTAAATTAAACAGGGGGCGTGAAAAACTGTTTTTT; D gene: TRBD1; clone size: .; J gene: TRBJ1-4; V gene: TRBV28
CDR3 protein: CASSLGPTGLNTEAFF; CDR3 DNA: TGTGCCAGCAGCTTGGGGCCAACTGGACTGAACACTGAAGCTTTCTTT; D gene: .; clone size: .; J gene: TRBJ1-1; V gene: TRBV5-8
CDR3 protein: CASSFMTGGNEQFF; CDR3 DNA: TGTGCCAGCAGCTTCATGACAGGGGGCAATGAGCAGTTCTTC; D gene: TRBD1; clone size: .; J gene: TRBJ2-1; V gene: TRBV7-9
CDR3 protein: CASRTSGGSAGELFF; CDR3 DNA: TGTGCCAGCAGGACTAGCGGGGGATCGGCCGGGGAGCTGTTTTTT; D gene: TRBD2; clone size: .; J gene: TRBJ2-2; V gene: TRBV6-5
CDR3 protein: CASSLDSSGSPLHF; CDR3 DNA: TGTGCCAGCAGCCTGGACAGCAGTGGTTCACCCCTCCACTTT; D gene: .; clone size: .; J gene: TRBJ1-6; V gene: TRBV5-6
CDR3 protein: CAWSGRTNTEAFF; CDR3 DNA: TGTGCCTGGAGTGGTCGGACGAACACTGAAGCTTTCTTT; D gene: .; clone size: .; J gene: TRBJ1-1; V gene: TRBV30
CDR3 protein: CASSVVGLSNTEAFF; CDR3 DNA: TGTGCCAGCAGCGTAGTAGGGCTGTCGAACACTGAAGCTTTCTTT; D gene: .; clone size: once; J gene: TRBJ1-1; V gene: TRBV9
CDR3 protein: CASSLRGMNTGELFF; CDR3 DNA: TGTGCCAGCAGCCTGAGGGGGATGAACACCGGGGAGCTGTTTTTT; D gene: .; clone size: once; J gene: TRBJ2-2; V gene: TRBV9
CDR3 protein: CAIRTGETEAFF; CDR3 DNA: TGTGCCATCCGAACAGGGGAAACTGAAGCTTTCTTT; D gene: TRBD1; clone size: .; J gene: TRBJ1-1; V gene: TRBV19